Following are 3 T cell receptor beta chains from one sample sequenced in a study of cytomegalovirus exposure and HLA in healthy donors. PCR was performed using 60 Vbeta and 13 Jbeta primers. Clones were read by immunoSEQ multiplex PCR, and TCRdb kept only the in-frame ones, dropping some. The sample has 75,000 to 100,000 clones; about 80% are singletons. Sequenced material: PBMCs. These receptors were collected from a man between 35 and 55 years old in good health and CMV-seronegative.

The chain combines TRBV28 with TRBJ2-3; 7 bases line up with TRBD2. V lost 7 bases, J lost 1 base, and 14 bases stayed unmatched. This CDR3 comprises 17 residues. The germline V gene has CDR1 MDHEN and CDR2 SYDVKM. Here the CDR3 DNA reads TGTGCCAGCATTCCCCTTTGGCGGGAGAGGGGCACAGATACGCAGTATTTT. Translating gives CASIPLWRERGTDTQYF.

The chain carries TRBV6-5 and TRBJ2-7; tentatively, D is TRBD1 (7 bases). Germline V gives CDR1 MNHEY, CDR2 SVGAGI. This CDR3 spans 15 amino acids. The V and J ends lost 5 bases and 6 bases respectively, with 20 bases between them. The CDR3 protein is CASSALDRLGGEQYF. The CDR3 DNA reads as TGTGCCAGCAGTGCCTTGGACAGGCTGGGGGGCGAGCAGTACTTC.

This chain connects TRBV12-5 to TRBJ1-2; TRBD1 agrees at 7 bases. The junction had 2 bases not matched to a gene; V was cut back by 2 bases and J by 2 bases. The CDR3 covers 14 residues. CDR1 and CDR2 (germline): LGHNT, FRNRAP. In nucleotides, the CDR3 is TGTGCTAGTGGTTTGCCAGGGGGGAACTATGGCTACACCTTC. Amino acids: CASGLPGGNYGYTF.